This TCR beta chain emerged from a study of shared clonotypes between healthy human individuals. The germline V gene has CDR1 GTSNPN and CDR2 SVGIG (reference sequence). V was cut by 2 bases and J by 0 bases, with 19 bases left in between. The CDR3 covers 17 residues. Method: immunoSEQ multiplex PCR; TCRdb's copy keeps in-frame clones and lacks some. The repertoire holds some 1.4 million clones, approximately 97% seen once, with roughly 1.2% in the top ten. This chain connects TRBV30 to TRBJ1-1, with a weak D call TRBD1 (5 bases). The TCR sequence derives from a man aged 25-45 years in good health. The sample was naive CD4+ T cells sorted from blood. The subset: CD45RA+ positively selected. CDR3 residues: CAWSPLSQWGMNTEAFF. The CDR3 region has the DNA TGTGCCTGGAGTCCTCTATCCCAGTGGGGGATGAACACTGAAGCTTTCTTT.